This is a list of T cell receptor beta chains from one sample in a study of cytomegalovirus exposure and HLA in healthy donors. Assay: immunoSEQ multiplex PCR; the TCRdb copy retains only in-frame clones and omits some. This sample yields over 120,000 clones, of which 89% are seen a single time; about 9.9% belongs to the top ten. The material sequenced was PBMCs. Receptors were obtained from a woman between 18 and 29 years old in good health and CMV-seropositive. The CDR3 runs from the conserved cysteine through the conserved F or W. Each record gives: D gene, J gene, V gene, clone size, CDR3 DNA, CDR3 protein. D genes are given only for firm matches. Rows may omit the clone size; those that give it use once, few, many or a size class.

>-|TRBJ2-7|TRBV25-1|-
TGTGCCAGCAGTGATCTTTACGAGCAGTACTTC
CASSDLYEQYF
>-|TRBJ1-6|TRBV2|-
TGTGCCAGCAACCCGAGGGAGGGACCCCTCCACTTT
CASNPREGPLHF
>-|TRBJ1-2|TRBV7-9|-
TGTGCCAGCAGCTCTGCTGGGTGGAGCTATGGCTACACCTTC
CASSSAGWSYGYTF
>TRBD2|TRBJ2-5|TRBV6-5|-
TGTGCCAGCAGCGGGACGGGGGGACTCCAAGAGACCCAGTACTTC
CASSGTGGLQETQYF
>TRBD2|TRBJ2-1|TRBV11-3|-
TGTGCCAGCAGCCCCTCCCAGCGGGGGGGGTCTGATGAGCAGTTCTTC
CASSPSQRGGSDEQFF
>-|TRBJ2-7|TRBV28|-
TGTGCCAGCAGTTCCAAGCTAGGGGGTAACTACGAGCAGTACTTC
CASSSKLGGNYEQYF
>-|TRBJ2-3|TRBV20-1|-
TGCAGTGGAAAGCTCGCGTCGACGCAGTATTTT
CSGKLASTQYF
>TRBD2|TRBJ2-3|TRBV7-9|-
TGTGCCAGCAGCTCGAGACTAGCGGTCACAGATACGCAGTATTTT
CASSSRLAVTDTQYF
>-|TRBJ1-1|TRBV11-2|-
TGTGCCAGCAGCAGAGAGACAGTAATCTCTGCGGCTTTCTTT
CASSRETVISAAFF
>TRBD1|TRBJ1-3|TRBV6-5|-
TGTGCCAGCAGTTACGGACAGGGGGCGTCTGGAAACACCATATATTTT
CASSYGQGASGNTIYF
>-|TRBJ1-3|TRBV18|-
TGTGCCAGCTCACCACCGGGTTTAGGGAGCGGCACTGGAAACACCATATATTTT
CASSPPGLGSGTGNTIYF
>TRBD2|TRBJ2-3|TRBV5-1|-
TGCGCCAGCAGCATATCCCCGGGGGGGCCCCAGCAGTATTTT
CASSISPGGPQQYF
>TRBD1|TRBJ1-6|TRBV7-8|-
TGTGCCAGCAGCTTAGCATACGGGACAGAGATTTCGTCCTATAATTCACCCCTCCACTTT
CASSLAYGTEISSYNSPLHF
>-|TRBJ2-5|TRBV28|-
TGTGCCAGCAGTTTAGACAGGACAAGTCAAGAGACCCAGTACTTC
CASSLDRTSQETQYF
>-|TRBJ2-7|TRBV29-1|-
TGCAGCGTCACGGGGAGCTCCTACGAGCAGTACTTC
CSVTGSSYEQYF
>-|TRBJ2-1|TRBV27|-
TGTGCCAGCAGTTTCCTAGTTCCCGACAATGAGCAGTTCTTC
CASSFLVPDNEQFF
>-|TRBJ2-1|TRBV29-1|-
TGCAGCGTTGAAAAGGGCCGGGGTGAGCAGTTCTTC
CSVEKGRGEQFF
>-|TRBJ1-4|TRBV5-1|-
TGCGCCAGCAGCTTGGGCCCCCACAGGCGGAATGAAAAACTGTTTTTT
CASSLGPHRRNEKLFF
>-|TRBJ1-2|TRBV7-2|-
TGTGCCAGCAGCTTAATCCCGGACTATGGCTACACCTTC
CASSLIPDYGYTF
>-|TRBJ2-3|TRBV6-5|-
TGTGCCAGCGGTGGCAGCACAGATACGCAGTATTTT
CASGGSTDTQYF
>-|TRBJ2-5|TRBV11-2|-
TGTGCCAGCAGCCCTCTCCTGGAGACGACCCAGTACTTC
CASSPLLETTQYF
>TRBD1|TRBJ1-2|TRBV11-2|few
TGTGCCAGCAGCCGTGACAGGGGAGGTGGCTACACCTTC
CASSRDRGGGYTF
>TRBD2|TRBJ2-1|TRBV2|-
TGTGCCATTTACGGGACTCCCGGGGGGGAGGAGCAGTTCTTC
CAIYGTPGGEEQFF
>TRBD2|TRBJ2-2|TRBV27|-
TGTGCCAGCAGTCATTGGACTAGCGGGGGTCCCGGGGAGCTGTTTTTT
CASSHWTSGGPGELFF
>TRBD2|TRBJ2-3|TRBV2|-
TGTGCCAGCAGCCATTCCGGGACTAGCGGGGGGGCACCAGATACGCAGTATTTT
CASSHSGTSGGAPDTQYF
>-|TRBJ2-6|TRBV5-1|-
TGCGCCAGCAGCTTGGGAGGATCTGGGGCCAACGTCCTGACTTTC
CASSLGGSGANVLTF
>-|TRBJ1-6|TRBV5-1|-
TGCGCCAGCAGCGGTGACGACACCTACAACTCGAGCTCCTATAATTTTTTCTCACCCCTCCACTTT
CASSGDDTYNSSSYNFFSPLHF
>-|TRBJ2-3|TRBV27|-
TGTGCCAGCAGTTTATGGGGAGTGTGGGATACGCAGTATTTT
CASSLWGVWDTQYF
>TRBD1|TRBJ1-2|TRBV7-2|-
TGTGCCAGCAGCCGAGGACAGGGCTATGGCTACACCTTC
CASSRGQGYGYTF
>-|TRBJ2-2|TRBV11-2|-
TGTGCCAGCAGTTCCACGAAGGGGCTGACCGGGGAGCTGTTTTTT
CASSSTKGLTGELFF
>TRBD1|TRBJ2-5|TRBV11-2|-
TGTGCCAGCAGCTTTATGGGACAGGGCGAGGCCCAGTACTTC
CASSFMGQGEAQYF
>TRBD1|TRBJ1-2|TRBV7-8|-
TGTGCCAGCAGCCGCGGCGAGACAGGGGGCGATGGCTACACCTTC
CASSRGETGGDGYTF
>TRBD1|TRBJ2-7|TRBV4-1|-
TGCGCCAGCAGCCAGTTAACCGGGACAGGGGGCTACGAGCAGTACTTC
CASSQLTGTGGYEQYF
>TRBD1|TRBJ2-1|TRBV9|-
TGTGCCAGCAGCGGGGGACAGGGGGCAGATGAGCAGTTCTTC
CASSGGQGADEQFF
>TRBD1|TRBJ1-1|TRBV19|-
TGTGCCAGTAGCAGACAGGGGAGGAACACTGAAGCTTTCTTT
CASSRQGRNTEAFF
>-|TRBJ2-2|TRBV4-1|-
TGCGCCAGCAGCCAACTGCCGGCGGCCGGGGAGCTGTTTTTT
CASSQLPAAGELFF
>-|TRBJ1-5|TRBV19|once
TGTGCCAGTAGTATAGGAGGGTTCAGCAATCAGCCCCAGCATTTT
CASSIGGFSNQPQHF
>-|TRBJ2-7|TRBV7-3|few
TGTGCCAGCAGCTTAGGAGCTAGCAGCTCCTACGAGCAGTACTTC
CASSLGASSSYEQYF
>-|TRBJ1-4|TRBV6-6|-
TGTGCCACAGGGGTCTCTAATGAAAAACTGTTTTTT
CATGVSNEKLFF
>-|TRBJ1-1|TRBV5-1|-
TGCGCCAGCAGCTTGGATATGAGGAACACTGAAGCTTTCTTT
CASSLDMRNTEAFF
>-|TRBJ2-4|TRBV25-1|-
TGTGCCAGCAGTGAATCTCGGGGAATAGCCAAAAACATTCAGTACTTC
CASSESRGIAKNIQYF
>TRBD2|TRBJ2-1|TRBV5-5|-
TGTGCCAGCAGCTTTGGGCGGGGGGGCAACAATGAGCAGTTCTTC
CASSFGRGGNNEQFF
>-|TRBJ2-7|TRBV19|-
TGTGCCAGTAGTATAGGAGGGATACAGCTCGACGAGCAGTACTTC
CASSIGGIQLDEQYF
>-|TRBJ2-7|TRBV28|-
TGTGCCAGCATGATCGAGCGCGAGCAGTACTTC
CASMIEREQYF
>-|TRBJ1-2|TRBV27|few
TGTGCCAGCAGTCTTAGTGGGGGGGTTGGCTACACCTTC
CASSLSGGVGYTF
>-|TRBJ1-2|TRBV20-1|few
TGCAGTGCCAAAAGACAGGCTGGCTACACCTTC
CSAKRQAGYTF